This TCR beta chain was recorded in a study of T-cell reconstitution after alpha-beta-depleted transplantation in children. Findings of the study overall: The authors attributed T-cell counts and diversity one year after transplant mostly to newly produced T cells. Surviving thymic progenitors and recipient T cells were the source of high TCRbeta diversity at day 60 in some patients. In patients about two months after transplant, alpha-beta T cells reportedly arose from several hundred expanded graft clones.

During its preparation, the TCRbeta library received unique molecular identifiers. TCRdb redid the calling of the PCR reads with MiXCR, one entry per CDR3 protein. The sample holds approximately 290,000 distinct CDR3 sequences, roughly 10% seen once. This clonotype was detected many times. Its specificity is unknown. Germline lookup yields CDR1 SGHTA and CDR2 FQGNSA. The CDR3 loop spans 15 amino acids. The ends were cut back, 3 bases at V and 4 bases at J, with 13 bases in the middle. J is TRBJ2-1 and V is TRBV7-2; possible D gene TRBD2, 6 bases. The source is a male patient between 2 and 9 years old who had a stem cell transplant for chronic granulomatous disease, so the T cells may come from the graft donor. The sequencing here drew on peripheral blood, taken 180 days after TCRalphabeta/CD19-depleted stem cell transplant. The CDR3 protein is CASSLAGRGYNEQFF. In DNA, the CDR3 is TGTGCCAGCAGCTTGGCGGGGCGAGGATACAATGAGCAGTTCTTC.